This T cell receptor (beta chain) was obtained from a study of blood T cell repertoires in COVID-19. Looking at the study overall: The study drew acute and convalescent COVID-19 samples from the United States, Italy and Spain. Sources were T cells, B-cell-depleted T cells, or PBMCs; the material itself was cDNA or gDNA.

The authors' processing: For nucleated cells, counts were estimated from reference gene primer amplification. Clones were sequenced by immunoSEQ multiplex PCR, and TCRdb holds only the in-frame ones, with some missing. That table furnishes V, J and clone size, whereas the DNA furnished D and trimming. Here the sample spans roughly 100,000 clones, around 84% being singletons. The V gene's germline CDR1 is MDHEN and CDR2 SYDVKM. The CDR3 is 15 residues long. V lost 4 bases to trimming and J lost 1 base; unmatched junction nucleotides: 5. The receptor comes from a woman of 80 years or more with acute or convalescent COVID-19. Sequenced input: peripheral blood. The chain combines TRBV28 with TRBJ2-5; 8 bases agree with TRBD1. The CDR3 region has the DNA TGTGCCAGCAGTTCAGGGGGCGCGGGCCAAGAGACCCAGTACTTC. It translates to CASSSGGAGQETQYF.